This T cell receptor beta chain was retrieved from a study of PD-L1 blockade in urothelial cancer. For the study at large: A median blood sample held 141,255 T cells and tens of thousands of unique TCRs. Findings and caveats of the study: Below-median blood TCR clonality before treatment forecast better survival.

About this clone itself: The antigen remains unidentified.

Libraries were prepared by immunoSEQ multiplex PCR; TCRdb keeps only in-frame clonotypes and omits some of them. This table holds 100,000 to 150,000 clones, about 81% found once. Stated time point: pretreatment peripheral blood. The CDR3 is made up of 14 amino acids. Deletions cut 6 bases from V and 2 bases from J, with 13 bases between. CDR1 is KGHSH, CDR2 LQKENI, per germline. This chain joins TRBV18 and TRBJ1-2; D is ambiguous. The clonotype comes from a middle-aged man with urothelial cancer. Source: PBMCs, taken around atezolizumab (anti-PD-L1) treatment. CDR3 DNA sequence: TGTGCCAGCTCCCCGACTCTAGACAACTATGGCTACACCTTC. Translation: CASSPTLDNYGYTF. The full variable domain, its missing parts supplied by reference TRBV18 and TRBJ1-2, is NAGVMQNPRHLVRRRGQEARLRCSPMKGHSHVYWYRQLPEEGLKFMVYLQKENIIDESGMPKERFSAEFPKEGPSILRIQQVVRGDSAAYFCASSPTLDNYGYTFGSGTRLTVV.